Each of the 26 T cell receptor beta chains below was sequenced from the same sample in a study of CD8+CD57+ T cells in acquired aplastic anemia. All patients picked for sequencing had shown, by flow cytometry, an expansion of CD8+CD57+ cells. Genomic DNA was employed as the template in profiling TCR beta VDJ and CDR3. A single record per CDR3 protein comes from TCRdb applying MiXCR to the reads. The data contain around 180,000 distinct CDR3 sequences, nearly 50% of them singletons. The sample comprised sorted CD4+, CD8+, or CD8+CD57+ T cells (not recorded which) from PBMCs. These TCRs come from a human donor with aplastic anemia.

The genes are TRBV12-3 or TRBV12-4 and TRBJ1-1; possible D gene TRBD1, 5 bases. This CDR3 comprises 14 residues. V lost 6 bases, J lost 2 bases, and 13 bases lay in between. CDR3 DNA sequence: TGTGCCAGCAGCCACGGGGGGACCAACACTGAAGCTTTCTTT. This sequence encodes CASSHGGTNTEAFF.

This chain uses TRBV24-1 with TRBJ2-7, with D perhaps matching TRBD1 (5 bases). CDR3 length equals 16 residues. The germline V gene has CDR1 KGHDR and CDR2 SFDVKD. V was trimmed by 2 bases and J by 3 bases, leaving 16 bases between them. The chain's CDR3 is CATSDSSLRGFYEQYF. CDR3 DNA: TGTGCCACCAGTGATTCGTCCCTTAGGGGATTCTACGAGCAGTACTTC.

This clonotype was seen many times. This chain uses TRBV6-5 with TRBJ2-6; D call uncertain. CDR1 MNHEY and CDR2 SVGAGI come from the germline V gene. The ends were cut back, 6 bases at V and 3 bases at J, with 15 bases in the middle. This CDR3 has 16 amino acids. The CDR3 sequence: CASRHKGSRGANVLTF. CDR3 DNA: TGTGCCAGCAGGCACAAGGGTAGCCGTGGGGCCAACGTCCTGACTTTC.

This clonotype has just a few counts. It may be a read error: a sequence one base away is much more abundant. The CDR3 does not close with the conserved phenylalanine or tryptophan, likely indicating a read error. V usage is TRBV2 and J usage is TRBJ1-1, with 8 bases matching TRBD1. The CDR3 is 16 amino acids. The V gene end was trimmed by 5 bases and the J gene end by 2 bases; junction bases not matched to a gene: 10. The germline gives CDR1 SNHLY, CDR2 FYNNEI. The CDR3 spells CASSPRETGVNTEAFL. The CDR3 nucleotides read TGTGCCAGCAGTCCTCGGGAGACAGGGGTAAACACTGAAGCTTTCCTT.

For this clonotype: The junction and the germline gene differ at one end; a read error may be behind it. V usage is TRBV20-1 and J usage is TRBJ2-1; D may be TRBD1 (6 bases). CDR1 and CDR2 (germline): DFQATT, SNEGSKA (reference sequence). The CDR3 is 12 residues long. Written as DNA, the CDR3 is TGCAGTGCTAGACGCAGGGACAATGGGCAGTTCTTC. This sequence encodes CSARRRDNGQFF.

In this sample, this clonotype turned up many times. J is TRBJ2-3 and V is TRBV2; the match to TRBD2 covers 8 bases. CDR1 SNHLY and CDR2 FYNNEI come from the germline V gene. The length of the CDR3 is 14 residues. V lost 7 bases to trimming and J lost 1 base; unmatched junction nucleotides: 4. This CDR3 is CASISGGGTDTQYF. The CDR3 nucleotides are TGTGCCAGCATTTCGGGGGGGGGCACAGATACGCAGTATTTT.

V is TRBV2 and J is TRBJ2-5; tentative D call: TRBD1 (6 bases). The CDR3 consists of 15 residues. Germline loops: CDR1 SNHLY, CDR2 FYNNEI. V was pared by 4 bases and J by 1 base, with 13 bases between. CDR3 region: CASSGTASAQETQYF. The CDR3 coding sequence is TGTGCCAGCAGTGGGACAGCCTCCGCCCAAGAGACCCAGTACTTC.

The table lists this clonotype with many counts. The rearrangement links TRBV3-1 to TRBJ2-7; no clear D gene. V dropped 6 bases and J dropped 7 bases, with 13 bases sitting between them. The CDR3 length is 12 residues. From germline, CDR1 is LGHDT and CDR2 YNNKEL (reference sequence). This CDR3 reads CASRGMVSEQYF. The CDR3 region has the DNA TGTGCCAGCAGAGGGATGGTGTCTGAGCAGTACTTC.

This chain connects TRBV11-2 to TRBJ2-7, with TRBD1 matching over 9 bases. V shed 5 bases and J 4 bases; nucleotides not matched to a gene: 6. This CDR3 contains 14 residues. CDR1 and CDR2 (germline): SGHAT, FQNNGV. The CDR3 loop is CASSQRDRDYEQYF. CDR3 nucleotides: TGTGCCAGCAGCCAAAGGGACAGGGATTACGAGCAGTACTTC.

The J gene is TRBJ1-1, the V gene TRBV2; no clear D. The germline V gene encodes CDR1 SNHLY and CDR2 FYNNEI. V dropped 2 bases and J dropped 6 bases, with 10 bases sitting between them. CDR3 length: 13 amino acids. In nucleotides, the CDR3 is TGTGCCAGCAGTGAATCAGCAGCGGCTGAAGCTTTCTTT. This encodes CASSESAAAEAFF.

This clonotype was seen many times. V is TRBV7-3 and J is TRBJ1-3, with a weak D call TRBD1 (5 bases). Trimming took 3 bases from V and 0 from J, leaving 12 bases between them. This CDR3 contains 16 residues. The germline V gene has CDR1 SGHTA and CDR2 FQGTGA. The CDR3 DNA reads as TGTGCCAGCAGCTTGGGACTTCCGAGCTCTGGAAACACCATATATTTT. This codes for CASSLGLPSSGNTIYF.

This clonotype was found many times. The rearrangement links TRBV18 to TRBJ1-5; possibly TRBD1 for D (6 bases). Looked up from germline, CDR1 is KGHSH and CDR2 is LQKENI. This CDR3 spans 15 amino acids. Trimming left V 4 bases short and J 3 bases short, with 13 bases between. The CDR3 sequence is CASSRLTGPNQPQHF. The CDR3, as DNA: TGTGCCAGCTCACGACTGACAGGACCCAATCAGCCCCAGCATTTT.

The chain carries TRBV2 and TRBJ2-7; 10 bases are shared with TRBD1. Germline assignment: CDR1 SNHLY and CDR2 FYNNEI. Germline trimming cut 9 bases from V and 6 bases from J; bases unmatched to any gene: 14. The CDR3 covers 15 residues. CDR3 in amino acids: CASRQIAGTGAEQYF. The DNA for the CDR3 is TGTGCCAGTAGGCAAATCGCCGGGACAGGGGCCGAGCAGTACTTC.

V usage is TRBV20-1 and J usage is TRBJ2-5; a possible D gene is TRBD2 (5 bases). V lost 3 bases to trimming and J lost 4 bases, with 12 bases between them. Germline values: CDR1 DFQATT, CDR2 SNEGSKA (reference sequence). The CDR3 sequence is 13 residues long. The CDR3 DNA sequence: TGCAGTGCTAGGGCAGCGAGCGGAGAGACCCAGTACTTC. This translates into CSARAASGETQYF.

Many counts were recorded for this clonotype. The CDR3 loop is CSPEGYEQYF. DNA for the CDR3: TGCAGCCCGGAGGGGTACGAGCAGTACTTC. The rearrangement joins TRBV20-1 to TRBJ2-7, with D maybe TRBD2 (6 bases). Germline loops: CDR1 DFQATT, CDR2 SNEGSKA (reference sequence). The CDR3 is made up of 10 amino acids.

The J gene is TRBJ1-6, the V gene TRBV12-3 or TRBV12-4, with D tentatively TRBD1 (5 bases). The CDR3 totals 14 residues. V dropped 4 bases and J dropped 8 bases, with 12 bases sitting between them. This CDR3 reads CASSYRARDSPLHF. CDR3 sequence (DNA): TGTGCCAGCAGTTATAGGGCCAGGGATTCACCCCTCCACTTT.

The sample holds many counts of this clonotype. J is TRBJ2-3 and V is TRBV24-1; the match to TRBD2 covers 12 bases. The germline V gene encodes CDR1 KGHDR and CDR2 SFDVKD. Losses at the gene ends were 3 bases for V and 6 bases for J; bases not matched to a gene: 9. The CDR3 covers 17 residues. DNA of the CDR3: TGTGCCACCAGTGATCCCCTAGCGGGGGGGGTCAGGGATACGCAGTATTTT. Protein sequence: CATSDPLAGGVRDTQYF.

The rearrangement links TRBV27 to TRBJ1-5; D possibly corresponds to TRBD1 (5 bases). This CDR3 spans 14 amino acids. With 6 bases removed from V and 1 base from J, the gap between germline ends came to 10 bases. Germline CDR1 is MNHEY and CDR2 is SMNVEV (reference sequence). As DNA, the CDR3 is TGTGCCAGCAGCCACCGGGACAGCAATCAGCCCCAGCATTTT. Translating it yields CASSHRDSNQPQHF.

This sequence joins TRBV7-9 and TRBJ2-7, with 9 bases that match TRBD2. The V segment lost 5 bases and the J segment 5 bases; nucleotides outside the gene matches: 10. The CDR3 has 15 residues. Germline-derived CDR1 and CDR2 are SEHNR and FQNEAQ (reference sequence). The CDR3 region has the DNA TGTGCCAGCAGCCCCCCCGGGACTAGCAGGCACGAGCAGTACTTC. Translating it yields CASSPPGTSRHEQYF.

This clonotype was observed many times. V and J are TRBV7-9 and TRBJ2-2, with D possibly matching TRBD1 (6 bases). Germline values: CDR1 SEHNR, CDR2 FQNEAQ (reference sequence). Trimming cost V 3 bases and J 1 base, with 12 bases left between them. This CDR3 is built from 16 residues. The CDR3 loop reads CASSFGDRQNTGELFF. The CDR3 DNA reads TGTGCCAGCAGCTTTGGTGACAGGCAGAACACCGGGGAGCTGTTTTTT.

The gene calls are TRBV20-1 and TRBJ2-7; D perhaps matches TRBD2 (5 bases). The CDR3 runs 15 residues. Trimming stripped 0 bases from V and 2 bases from J, with 14 bases between. Germline V gives CDR1 DFQATT, CDR2 SNEGSKA (reference sequence). Here the CDR3 reads CSARDSGRGTYEQYF. DNA for the CDR3: TGCAGTGCTAGAGATTCTGGCCGGGGAACCTACGAGCAGTACTTC.

This clonotype was counted at least ten times. The rearrangement uses TRBV4-1 and TRBJ1-2; D is possibly TRBD1 (5 bases). With 0 bases removed from V and 4 bases from J, the gap between germline ends came to 9 bases. The CDR3 contains 14 residues. Looked up from germline, CDR1 is MGHRA and CDR2 is YSYEKL. The CDR3 is CASSQDRDSYGYTF. The DNA for the CDR3 is TGCGCCAGCAGCCAAGATCGAGACAGCTATGGCTACACCTTC.

The chain employs TRBV19 and TRBJ1-2; D call uncertain. This CDR3 is 12 amino acids long. Germline V gene sequence: CDR1 LNHDA, CDR2 SQIVND (reference sequence). V lost 5 bases, J lost 8 bases, and 12 bases lay in between. CDR3 amino acids: CASSLRSGGYTF. CDR3 coding DNA: TGTGCCAGTAGTCTGCGATCCGGGGGCTACACCTTC.

This clonotype was recorded many times. The V gene is TRBV7-2, the J gene TRBJ2-7, with no clear D. Trimming took off 3 bases at V and 4 bases at J, with 10 bases between the two ends. Germline V gives CDR1 SGHTA, CDR2 FQGNSA. CDR3 size: 13 residues. The CDR3 DNA reads TGTGCCAGCAGCTTCGCAGGAGCATACGAGCAGTACTTC. Amino acid sequence: CASSFAGAYEQYF.

This clonotype showed up just a few times. This rearrangement joins TRBV10-1 to TRBJ1-5; D call uncertain. V lost 3 bases, J lost 4 bases, and 7 bases lay in between. Germline CDR1 and CDR2: WNHNN and SYGVQD (reference sequence). The CDR3 has 13 residues. The CDR3 DNA sequence: TGCGCCAGCAGTGACAAGAGAAATCAGCCCCAGCATTTT. Translating it yields CASSDKRNQPQHF.

This clonotype appeared many times. This rearrangement joins TRBV20-1 to TRBJ2-4; 11 bases map to TRBD2. From germline, CDR1 is DFQATT and CDR2 SNEGSKA (reference sequence). The CDR3 runs to 20 residues. With V trimmed by 2 bases and J by 0 bases, 15 bases remained unmatched. CDR3 in amino acids: CSARLPGGLAGGLAKNIQYF. The DNA of the CDR3 is TGCAGTGCTAGACTCCCGGGAGGGCTAGCGGGGGGCTTAGCCAAAAACATTCAGTACTTC.